This T cell receptor (beta chain) was recovered during a study of blood T cell repertoires in COVID-19. Study summary: Acute-phase and convalescent COVID-19 samples originated in the United States, Italy and Spain.

The V gene end was trimmed by 4 bases and the J gene end by 7 bases; junction bases not matched to a gene: 8. CDR1 and CDR2 (germline): SGHTA, FQGTGA. The length of the CDR3 is 15 residues. The assay was immunoSEQ multiplex PCR, and TCRdb's table has in-frame clones only and misses some. This table has roughly 200,000 clones, roughly 86% appearing once. The TCR comes from a man between 60 and 75 years old with acute or convalescent COVID-19. Input material: peripheral blood. The V call is TRBV7-3, the J call TRBJ2-2; 8 bases line up with TRBD2. The CDR3, as DNA: TGTGCCAGCAGCTCGACGGGACTAGTTGGCGGGGAGCTGTTTTTT. Amino acids: CASSSTGLVGGELFF.